This is a list of T cell receptor beta chains from one sample in a study of blood T cell repertoires in COVID-19. Clones were read by immunoSEQ multiplex PCR, and TCRdb kept only the in-frame ones, dropping some. Of 250,000 to 300,000 clones listed, under 90% are singletons. Sample: PBMCs or T cells enriched from blood (not recorded which). The receptors here all came from an older woman who had recovered from COVID-19. Both conserved end residues are part of each CDR3. A D gene is named only where the DNA matches it firmly. Not every row has a clone size; where given, it reads once, few, many or a size class.

v_gene,d_gene,j_gene,abundance,CDR3nt,CDR3aa
TRBV5-6,TRBD1,TRBJ1-1,few,TGTGCCAGCAGACGTTACAGGGGGTTTACTGAAGCTTTCTTT,CASRRYRGFTEAFF
TRBV7-2,TRBD2,TRBJ2-7,.,TGTGCCAGCAGCTTTAAGCGGGGGCCCTCCTACGAGCAGTACTTC,CASSFKRGPSYEQYF
TRBV7-9,TRBD2,TRBJ2-1,.,TGTGCCAGCAGCACCACGGGACTAGCGAACTACAATGAGCAGTTCTTC,CASSTTGLANYNEQFF
TRBV2,TRBD2,TRBJ2-3,.,TGTGCCAGCATGGGGGGGGGACTAGCGGCGGATACGCAGTATTTT,CASMGGGLAADTQYF
TRBV21-1,.,TRBJ2-1,.,TGTGCCAGCAGCAGCCCAGGGGCGTACAATGAGCAGTTCTTC,CASSSPGAYNEQFF
TRBV5-6,.,TRBJ1-1,.,TGTGCCAGCAGCTCGACAGTTAACACTGAAGCTTTCTTT,CASSSTVNTEAFF
TRBV6-5,.,TRBJ1-1,.,TGTGCCAGCAGTTACTCACAGGGGAACACTGAAGCTTTCTTT,CASSYSQGNTEAFF
TRBV5-1,.,TRBJ2-3,.,TGCGCCAGCAGCTCCCCTAGCACGGATACGCAGTATTTT,CASSSPSTDTQYF
TRBV5-1,TRBD2,TRBJ2-3,.,TGCGCCAGCAGCAGGGGACTAGCGGGAGCAGATACGCAGTATTTT,CASSRGLAGADTQYF
TRBV10-3,TRBD1,TRBJ2-2,.,TGTGCCATAAAACCGGGACAGGGGAACACCGGGGAGCTGTTTTTT,CAIKPGQGNTGELFF
TRBV5-1,.,TRBJ1-2,.,TGCGCCAGCAGCTTGGTATCGACGGCCCGGGGTGGCTACACCTTC,CASSLVSTARGGYTF
TRBV7-3,TRBD1,TRBJ2-2,once,TGTGCCAGCAGCTTTGACAGGGGCGGTACCGGGGAGCTGTTTTTT,CASSFDRGGTGELFF
TRBV18,.,TRBJ2-5,.,TGTGCCAGCTCACCCTGGGCCGGGGAGCAAGAGACCCAGTACTTC,CASSPWAGEQETQYF
TRBV11-3,.,TRBJ1-4,once,TGTGCCAGCAGCTTATGGGAATCCGGGACAACTAATGAAAAACTGTTTTTT,CASSLWESGTTNEKLFF
TRBV11-2,TRBD2,TRBJ2-1,.,TGTGCCAGCAGCTTAGATCTCCTGGCGGGGGTTTACAATGAGCAGTTCTTC,CASSLDLLAGVYNEQFF
TRBV7-3,TRBD2,TRBJ2-7,.,TGTGCCAGCAGCATCGGACTAGCGGGGCACGAGCAGTACTTC,CASSIGLAGHEQYF
TRBV6-1,.,TRBJ2-7,.,TGTGCCAGCAGTGAAGTCTGGGCACTTGACGAGCAGTACTTC,CASSEVWALDEQYF
TRBV11-3,.,TRBJ2-3,.,TGTGCCAGCAGCTTAGGCCAGGGGAGCACAGATACGCAGTATTTT,CASSLGQGSTDTQYF
TRBV10-3,TRBD1,TRBJ1-3,.,TGTGCCATCACCGGACAGGGGGATTACTCTGGAAACACCATATATTTT,CAITGQGDYSGNTIYF
TRBV2,.,TRBJ2-3,.,TGTGCCAGCAGTGCAACAGGTGCAGATACGCAGTATTTT,CASSATGADTQYF
TRBV6-5,TRBD1,TRBJ1-6,.,TGTGCCAGCAGTTACGGGGGGACAGGGAGGGCACCCCTCCACTTT,CASSYGGTGRAPLHF
TRBV4-2,.,TRBJ1-1,.,TGTGCCAGCAGCCATCCACAGGGCATGCCTCCTGAAGCTTTCTTT,CASSHPQGMPPEAFF
TRBV5-1,TRBD2,TRBJ2-3,once,TGCGCCAGCAGCTCCGGACTAGCGGGGCCCAATACGCAGTATTTT,CASSSGLAGPNTQYF
TRBV7-3,.,TRBJ1-1,.,TGTGCCAGCAGCTTAATTCCGACAGGAGGTGAAGCTTTCTTT,CASSLIPTGGEAFF
TRBV10-3,.,TRBJ2-3,once,TGTGCCATCAGTGAGTCAGCGGATGCTAGCACAGATACGCAGTATTTT,CAISESADASTDTQYF
TRBV7-9,.,TRBJ2-4,.,TGTGCCAGCAGCATCAGTTTAGCCAAAAACATTCAGTACTTC,CASSISLAKNIQYF
TRBV6-5,TRBD1,TRBJ1-5,once,TGTGCCAGCAGTTACTCGCGACAGGGGTTCCCGGAGGATTTT,CASSYSRQGFPEDF
TRBV27,TRBD1,TRBJ1-5,.,TGTGCCAGCACGGCGTCCGGACAGGCCCTAAGCCAGCCCCAGCATTTT,CASTASGQALSQPQHF
TRBV5-4,TRBD1,TRBJ2-3,.,TGTGCCAGCACCCGAGGGGGCCCATCAACAGATACGCAGTATTTT,CASTRGGPSTDTQYF
TRBV30,TRBD1,TRBJ1-4,.,TGTGCCTGGAGCCCCGGGACAGGGGATGAAAAACTGTTTTTT,CAWSPGTGDEKLFF
TRBV7-9,.,TRBJ2-1,.,TGTGCCACCAACCCCTCAGGACTACTCTACAATGAGCAGTTCTTC,CATNPSGLLYNEQFF
TRBV4-1,.,TRBJ1-5,.,TGCGCCAGCAGCCAAGATGGGCGGGGCATGACCTTT,CASSQDGRGMTF
TRBV2,TRBD1,TRBJ1-1,.,TGTGCCAGCAGTAGACAGGGTTCGGTGAACACTGAAGCTTTCTTT,CASSRQGSVNTEAFF
TRBV21-1,.,TRBJ2-1,.,TGTGCCAGCAGGACGGACAGGACGTACGTCCCGTCAAGCTCCTACAATGAGCAGTTCTTC,CASRTDRTYVPSSSYNEQFF
TRBV5-1,TRBD2,TRBJ2-2,few,TGCGCCAGCAGCCTTAACCCGGGACTAGGCGTGAACACCGGGGAGCTGTTTTTT,CASSLNPGLGVNTGELFF
TRBV6-5,TRBD1,TRBJ1-6,.,TGTGCCAGCAGGGTACAGGGGTTGGATAATTCACCCCTCCACTTT,CASRVQGLDNSPLHF
TRBV5-1,TRBD1,TRBJ2-1,.,TGCGCCAGCAGCTCCAAACTTAGACAGGGTTACAATGAGCAGTTCTTC,CASSSKLRQGYNEQFF
TRBV28,TRBD2,TRBJ2-1,few,TGTGCCAGCAGTTCCCCGGCAGCGGGGGGACGCAGCTCCTACAATGAGCAGTTCTTC,CASSSPAAGGRSSYNEQFF
TRBV7-2,.,TRBJ2-5,.,TGTGCCAGCAGCTTAGAATTAGGCAGGGTTTTAGAGACCCAGTACTTC,CASSLELGRVLETQYF
TRBV5-1,.,TRBJ2-1,.,TGCGCCAGCAGTAGACAGGACCCCTACAATGAGCAGTTCTTC,CASSRQDPYNEQFF